This TCR beta chain is from a study of control samples from healthy donors and cancer patients (dated by TCRdb to 2019 to 2021). Library creation used the immunoSEQ multiplex PCR assay. The table was pulled from immuneACCESS by TCRdb, which kept in-frame rearrangements only. Such tables lose some clones; where checked, under half of the loss comes from unresolved V genes, and the rest has no known cause. Here the sample has 75,000 to 95,000 clones; 90% occur a single time. Of the sample, less than 4.5% falls within the top ten clones. Deletion took 0 bases off V and 14 bases off J, with a span of 10 bases between the germline ends. The CDR3 numbers 10 residues from cysteine through phenylalanine. Of the read, only the CDR3 DNA is kept; its 30 bases are in frame from base 1. The germline V gene (reference sequence) provides CDR1 DFQATT and CDR2 SNEGSKA. As regards this clone: What this receptor recognizes is not known. Per-nucleotide qualities are absent, and no much larger clonotype sits a single base away.

This clonotype was sampled from a woman aged 18-29 years in good health. The sequenced sample was blood. The V gene is TRBV20-1 and the J gene is TRBJ1-2; the D gene assignment is ambiguous. The CDR3 reads CSARDSTSTF. The DNA sequence is TGCAGTGCTAGAGATTCGACGTCAACCTTC.